This T cell receptor (beta chain) comes out of a study of T cells in Graves' hyperthyroidism and ophthalmopathy. General observations from the study: Ophthalmopathy was told apart from stable hyperthyroidism by a 13 V-J model.

This CDR3 contains 14 residues. V was cut by 3 bases and J by 2 bases, with 10 bases left in between. Germline V gene data show CDR1 as MNHEY and CDR2 as SMNVEV (reference sequence). As regards this clonotype: Its antigen is undetermined.

Lactation, pregnancy, other autoimmune disease or uncontrolled infection led to exclusion of patients. Each diagnosis was grounded in clinical symptoms, serum thyroxine and TRAb, thyroid ultrasound, and orbital computed tomography. Template material for amplifying TCR beta CDR3 regions consisted of RNA transcripts. With the HTBI primer set, the TCR CDR3 went through a first round of RT-PCR. In TCRdb, the multiplex PCR reads were re-called with MiXCR into one record per CDR3 protein. Of about 270,000 distinct CDR3 sequences listed, around 15% were seen once; the top ten hold about 33%. This TCR was sampled from a woman aged 45-65 years with Graves' hyperthyroidism that later progressed to Graves' ophthalmopathy. The gene calls are TRBV27 and TRBJ1-2, with D possibly TRBD1 on 6 matching bases. Input material: blood. The CDR3 loop is CASSFTGPNYGYTF. DNA of the CDR3: TGTGCCAGCAGTTTCACAGGGCCAAACTATGGCTACACCTTC.